This T cell receptor beta chain was recovered during a study of shared clonotypes between healthy human individuals. Study details: Per donor, three plates held CD4 naive cells, three held CD4 memory, two held CD8 naive and one held CD8 memory.

A few counts support this clone. What it recognizes is unknown. Germline CDR1 reads SGHTA; CDR2 reads FQGNSA. The CDR3 spans 15 residues. Trimming at V came to 5 bases and at J to 8 bases, leaving 7 bases not matched to a gene. Findings and caveats of the study: Rarefaction showed sorted-subset sequencing was incomplete despite large depth. A limitation of the genetic and exposure-history diversity represented arose from few donors.

Profiled with immunoSEQ multiplex PCR; TCRdb holds only in-frame clones, not every one. This table holds around 720,000 clones, around 73% found once. All donors qualified as healthy HIV-negative adults and had experienced no recent acute infections or vaccinations. The TCR was taken from a young woman in good health. The V and J genes are TRBV7-2 and TRBJ2-2, with 11 bases aligning to TRBD2. The sample was memory CD4+ T cells sorted from blood. Documented subset: CD45RA-negative fraction. DNA for the CDR3: TGTGCCAGCAGCACGGGACTAGCGGTAGGGGGGGAGCTGTTTTTT. Protein: CASSTGLAVGGELFF.